The text below deals with one TCR beta chain. The target antigen is unknown. This sample is drawn from a study of blood T cells in healthy people across ages. Each donor supplied approximately 10 milliliters of peripheral blood. A second PCR, run for roughly 7 to 11 cycles, used a sample-barcoded 5' primer plus a J-beta primer mix. TCRdb reanalysed the 5' RACE reads using MiXCR and keeps one entry per CDR3 protein. The table lists about 810,000 distinct CDR3 sequences, 35% to 40% of them singletons, with around 13% in the top ten. Between the trimmed V and J ends, which lost 1 base and 4 bases, there was a span of 10 bases. Germline CDR1 is MGHRA and CDR2 is YSYEKL. The CDR3 is made up of 14 amino acids. The study's findings and limits: Fewer expanded clones and more diversity marked long-lived versus aged donors. Older individuals had lower TCR beta diversity per million T cells (the decline was roughly linear).

V is TRBV4-1 and J is TRBJ1-2, with D unclear. This receptor was taken from a young man in good health. The sequenced sample consisted of blood. This CDR3 is CASSQGAEIYGYTF. CDR3 sequence (DNA): TGCGCCAGCAGCCAAGGGGCTGAGATCTATGGCTACACCTTC.